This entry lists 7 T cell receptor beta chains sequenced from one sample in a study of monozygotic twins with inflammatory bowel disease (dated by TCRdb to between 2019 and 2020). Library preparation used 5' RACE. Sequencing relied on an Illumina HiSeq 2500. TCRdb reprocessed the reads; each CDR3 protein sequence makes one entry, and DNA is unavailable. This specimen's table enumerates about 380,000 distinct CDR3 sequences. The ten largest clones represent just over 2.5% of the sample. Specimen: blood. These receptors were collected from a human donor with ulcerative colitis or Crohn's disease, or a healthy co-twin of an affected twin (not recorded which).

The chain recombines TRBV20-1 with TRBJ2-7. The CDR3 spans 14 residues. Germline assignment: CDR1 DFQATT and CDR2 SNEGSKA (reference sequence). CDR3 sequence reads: CSAMVGSSSYEQYF.

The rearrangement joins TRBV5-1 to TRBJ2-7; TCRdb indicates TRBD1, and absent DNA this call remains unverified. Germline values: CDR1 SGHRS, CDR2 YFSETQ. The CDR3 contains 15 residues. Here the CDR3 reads CASSPGTVGTYEQYF.

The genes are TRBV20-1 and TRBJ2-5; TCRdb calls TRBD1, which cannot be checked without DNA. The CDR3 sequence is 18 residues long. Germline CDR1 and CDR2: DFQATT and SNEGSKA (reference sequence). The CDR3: CSARDRFPLGGYQETQYF.

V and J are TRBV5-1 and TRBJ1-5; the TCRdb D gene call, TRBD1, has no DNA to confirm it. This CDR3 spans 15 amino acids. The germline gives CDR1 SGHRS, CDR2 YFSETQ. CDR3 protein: CASSLAAGAGQPQHF. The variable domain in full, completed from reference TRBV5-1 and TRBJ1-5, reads KAGVTQTPRYLIKTRGQQVTLSCSPISGHRSVSWYQQTPGQGLQFLFEYFSETQRNKGNFPGRFSGRQFSNSRSEMNVSTLELGDSALYLCASSLAAGAGQPQHFGDGTRLSIL.

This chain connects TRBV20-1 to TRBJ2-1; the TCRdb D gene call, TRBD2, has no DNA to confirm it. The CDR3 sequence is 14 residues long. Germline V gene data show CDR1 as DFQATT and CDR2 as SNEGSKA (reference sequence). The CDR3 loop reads CSASGGASYNEQFF.

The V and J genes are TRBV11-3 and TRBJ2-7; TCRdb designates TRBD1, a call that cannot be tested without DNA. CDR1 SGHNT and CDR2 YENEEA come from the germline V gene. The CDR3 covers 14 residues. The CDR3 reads CASPGTPSSYEQYF. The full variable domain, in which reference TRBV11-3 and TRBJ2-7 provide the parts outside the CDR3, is EAGVVQSPRYKIIEKKQPVAFWCNPISGHNTLYWYLQNLGQGPELLIRYENEEAVDDSQLPKDRFSAERLKGVDSTLKIQPAELGDSAVYLCASPGTPSSYEQYFGPGTRLTVT.

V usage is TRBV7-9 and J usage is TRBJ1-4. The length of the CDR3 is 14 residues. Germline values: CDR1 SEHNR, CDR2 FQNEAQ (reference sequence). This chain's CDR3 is CASSLLVEGEKLFF.